This record looks at one TCR beta chain sequence and its context. In the original workflow: Estimation of nucleated cell counts was performed using reference gene primer amplification. The protocol was immunoSEQ multiplex PCR, while the TCRdb copy is restricted to in-frame clones and leaves out a portion. V, J and clone size are those of that table, while D and trimming were read from the DNA. The sample lists around 40,000 clones; less than 85% were seen once. Germline-derived CDR1 and CDR2 are LNHDA and SQIVND (reference sequence). The CDR3 sequence is 13 residues long. The J segment lost 2 bases and the V segment lost 8 bases, leaving 5 bases of the junction unmatched. This sample is drawn from a study of blood T cell repertoires in COVID-19. Study information: Specimens from acute and convalescent COVID-19 originated in the United States, Italy and Spain. PBMCs, B-cell-depleted T cells, or T cells provided the cDNA or gDNA that made up the material.

The source is a man in his 70s with acute or convalescent COVID-19. The chain joins TRBV19 to TRBJ1-2; the match to TRBD1 covers 7 bases. Sequencing input: peripheral blood. The CDR3 region has the DNA TGTGCCAGTGCCGGGACAGAAAACTATGGCTACACCTTC. This sequence encodes CASAGTENYGYTF.